The entry that follows covers one TCR beta chain sequence. The data were taken from a study of blood T cell repertoires in COVID-19. In the study overall: Samples came from the United States, Italy and Spain, spanning acute and convalescent COVID-19. The cDNA or gDNA used as material had been derived from T cells, B-cell-depleted T cells, or PBMCs.

Only in-frame clones appear in the TCRdb table, and some are missing; sequencing was by immunoSEQ multiplex PCR. The table has about 41,000 clones, roughly 77% seen once. Sequencing was carried out using peripheral blood. This receptor was identified in a man older than 75 with acute or convalescent COVID-19.

The DNA for the CDR3 is TGTGCCAGCAGCTTGGCCGCTGGGGGGGGCTTGTACAATGAGCAGTTCTTC. It specifies CASSLAAGGGLYNEQFF. The chain joins TRBV5-8 to TRBJ2-1; tentatively, D is TRBD2 (7 bases). CDR1 is SGHTS and CDR2 is YDEGEE in the germline V gene. This CDR3 is built from 17 residues. The V end lost 0 bases, the J end lost 4 bases, and 17 bases lay between the germline ends.